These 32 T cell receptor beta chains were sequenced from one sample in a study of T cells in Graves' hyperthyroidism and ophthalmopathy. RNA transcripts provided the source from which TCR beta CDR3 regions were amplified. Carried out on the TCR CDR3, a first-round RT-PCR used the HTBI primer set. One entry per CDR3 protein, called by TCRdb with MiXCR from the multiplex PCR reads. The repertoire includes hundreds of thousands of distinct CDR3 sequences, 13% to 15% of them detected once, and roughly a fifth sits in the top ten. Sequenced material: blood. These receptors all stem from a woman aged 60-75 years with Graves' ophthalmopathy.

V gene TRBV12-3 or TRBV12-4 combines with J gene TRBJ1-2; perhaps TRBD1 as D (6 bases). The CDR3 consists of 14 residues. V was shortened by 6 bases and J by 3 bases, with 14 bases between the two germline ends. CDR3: CASRPDRRYYGYTF. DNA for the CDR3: TGTGCCAGCAGGCCCGACAGGCGATACTATGGCTACACCTTC.

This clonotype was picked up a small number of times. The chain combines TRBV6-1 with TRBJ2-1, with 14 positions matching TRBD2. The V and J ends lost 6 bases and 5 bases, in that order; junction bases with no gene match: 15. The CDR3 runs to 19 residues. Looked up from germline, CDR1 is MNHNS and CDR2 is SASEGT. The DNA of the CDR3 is TGTGCCAGCAGAGATGACAGGGGACTAGCGGGAGATCGAGACAATGAGCAGTTCTTC. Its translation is CASRDDRGLAGDRDNEQFF.

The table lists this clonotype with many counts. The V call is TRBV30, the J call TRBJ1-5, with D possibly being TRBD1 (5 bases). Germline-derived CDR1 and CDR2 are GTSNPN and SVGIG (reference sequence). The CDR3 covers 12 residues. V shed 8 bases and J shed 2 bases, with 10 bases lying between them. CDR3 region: CAGGGRNQPQHF. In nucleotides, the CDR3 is TGTGCCGGGGGGGGTCGCAATCAGCCCCAGCATTTT.

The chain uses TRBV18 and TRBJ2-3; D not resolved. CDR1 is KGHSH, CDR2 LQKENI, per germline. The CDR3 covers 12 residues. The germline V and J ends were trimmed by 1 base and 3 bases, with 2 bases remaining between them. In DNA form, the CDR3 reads TGTGCCAGCTCACCACAAACAGATACGCAGTATTTT. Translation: CASSPQTDTQYF.

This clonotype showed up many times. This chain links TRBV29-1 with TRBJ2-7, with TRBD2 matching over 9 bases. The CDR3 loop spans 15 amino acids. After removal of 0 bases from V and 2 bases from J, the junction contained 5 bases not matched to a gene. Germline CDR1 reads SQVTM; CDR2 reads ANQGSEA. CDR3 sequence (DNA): TGCAGCGTTGAAGAGTTGCTAGCGGGAACCTACGAGCAGTACTTC. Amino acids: CSVEELLAGTYEQYF.

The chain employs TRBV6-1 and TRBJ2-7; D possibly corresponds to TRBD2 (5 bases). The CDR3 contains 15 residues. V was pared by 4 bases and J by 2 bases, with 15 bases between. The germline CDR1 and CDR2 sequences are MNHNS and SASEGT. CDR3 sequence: CASSARASRPYEQYF. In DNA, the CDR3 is TGTGCCAGCAGTGCTCGGGCTAGCCGACCCTACGAGCAGTACTTC.

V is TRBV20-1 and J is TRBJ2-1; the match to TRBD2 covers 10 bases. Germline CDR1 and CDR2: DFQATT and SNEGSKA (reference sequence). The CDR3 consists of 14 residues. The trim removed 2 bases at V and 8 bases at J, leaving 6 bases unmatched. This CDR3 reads CSARLAGEGDEQFF. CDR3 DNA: TGCAGTGCTAGACTAGCGGGAGAAGGAGATGAGCAGTTCTTC.

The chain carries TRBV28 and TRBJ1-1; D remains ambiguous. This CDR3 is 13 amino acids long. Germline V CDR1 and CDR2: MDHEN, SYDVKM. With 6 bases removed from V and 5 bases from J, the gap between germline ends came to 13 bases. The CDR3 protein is CASSRPGGTEAFF. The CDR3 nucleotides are TGTGCCAGCAGCCGCCCTGGAGGGACTGAAGCTTTCTTT.

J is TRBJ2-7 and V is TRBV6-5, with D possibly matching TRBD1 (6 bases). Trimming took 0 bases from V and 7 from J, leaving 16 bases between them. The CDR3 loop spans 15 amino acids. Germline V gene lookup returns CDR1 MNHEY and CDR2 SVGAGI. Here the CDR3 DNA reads TGTGCCAGCAGTTACTCGATGGGGGCGGCCCGAGAGCAGTACTTC. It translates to CASSYSMGAAREQYF.

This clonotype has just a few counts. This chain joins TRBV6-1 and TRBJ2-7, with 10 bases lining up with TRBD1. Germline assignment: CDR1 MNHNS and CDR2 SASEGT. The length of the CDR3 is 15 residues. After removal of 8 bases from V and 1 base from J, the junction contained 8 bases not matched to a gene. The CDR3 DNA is TGTGCCAGCGGAGGGACAGGGGTGGAATCCTACGAGCAGTACTTC. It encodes CASGGTGVESYEQYF.

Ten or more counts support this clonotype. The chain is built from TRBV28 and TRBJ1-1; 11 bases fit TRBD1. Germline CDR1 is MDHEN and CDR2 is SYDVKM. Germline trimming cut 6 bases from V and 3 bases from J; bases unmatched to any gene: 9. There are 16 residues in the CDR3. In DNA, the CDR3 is TGTGCCAGCAGCAAGATAGGGACAGGGGGGTACACTGAAGCTTTCTTT. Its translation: CASSKIGTGGYTEAFF.

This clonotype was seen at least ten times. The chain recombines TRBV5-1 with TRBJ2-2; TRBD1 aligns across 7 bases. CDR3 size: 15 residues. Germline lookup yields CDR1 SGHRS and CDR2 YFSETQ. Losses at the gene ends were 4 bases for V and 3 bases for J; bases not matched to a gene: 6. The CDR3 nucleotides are TGCGCCAGCAGCCCTCTTGACAGGGACACCGGGGAGCTGTTTTTT. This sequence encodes CASSPLDRDTGELFF.

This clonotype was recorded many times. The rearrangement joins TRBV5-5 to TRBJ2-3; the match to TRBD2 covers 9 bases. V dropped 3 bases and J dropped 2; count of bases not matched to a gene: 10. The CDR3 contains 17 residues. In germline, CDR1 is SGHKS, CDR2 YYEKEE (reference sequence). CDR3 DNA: TGTGCCAGCAGCTCATTAGCGGGAGTGGTTCTCACAGATACGCAGTATTTT. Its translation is CASSSLAGVVLTDTQYF.

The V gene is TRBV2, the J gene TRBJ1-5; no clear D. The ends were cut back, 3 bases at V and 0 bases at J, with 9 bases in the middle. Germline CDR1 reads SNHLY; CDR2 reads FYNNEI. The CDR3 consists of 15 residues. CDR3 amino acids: CASSDVEDSNQPQHF. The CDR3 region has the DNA TGTGCCAGCAGTGATGTTGAGGATAGCAATCAGCCCCAGCATTTT.

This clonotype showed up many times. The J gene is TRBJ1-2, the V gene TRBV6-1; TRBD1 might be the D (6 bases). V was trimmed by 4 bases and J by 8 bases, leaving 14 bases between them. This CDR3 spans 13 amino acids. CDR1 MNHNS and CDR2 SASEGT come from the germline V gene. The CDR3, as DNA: TGTGCCAGCAGTGCAACAGGGATTTACGGCTACACCTTC. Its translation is CASSATGIYGYTF.

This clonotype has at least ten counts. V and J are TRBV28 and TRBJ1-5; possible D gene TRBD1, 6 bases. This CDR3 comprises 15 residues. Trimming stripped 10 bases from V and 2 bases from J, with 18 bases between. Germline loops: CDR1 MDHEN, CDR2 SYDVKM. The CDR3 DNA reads TGTGCCACTTCTCTCCAGGGGCTCGGCAATCAGCCCCAGCATTTT. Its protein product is CATSLQGLGNQPQHF.

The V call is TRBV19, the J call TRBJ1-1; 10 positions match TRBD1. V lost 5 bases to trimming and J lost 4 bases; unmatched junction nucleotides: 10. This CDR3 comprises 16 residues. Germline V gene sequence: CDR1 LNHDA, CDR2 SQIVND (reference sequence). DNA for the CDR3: TGTGCCAGTAGTCCGCAGGACAGGGGGGAGAGCACTGAAGCTTTCTTT. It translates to CASSPQDRGESTEAFF.

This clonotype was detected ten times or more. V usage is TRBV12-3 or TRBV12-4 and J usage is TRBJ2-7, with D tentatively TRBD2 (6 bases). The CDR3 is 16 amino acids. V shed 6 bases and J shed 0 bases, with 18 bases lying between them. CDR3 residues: CASRLIGGVSSYEQYF. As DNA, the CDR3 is TGTGCCAGCAGACTAATAGGCGGGGTGAGCTCCTACGAGCAGTACTTC.

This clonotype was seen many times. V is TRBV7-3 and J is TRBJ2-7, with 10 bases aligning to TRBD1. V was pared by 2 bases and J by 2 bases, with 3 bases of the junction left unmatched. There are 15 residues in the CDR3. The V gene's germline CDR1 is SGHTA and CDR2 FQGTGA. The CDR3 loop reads CASSLAGQGPYEQYF. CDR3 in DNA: TGTGCCAGCAGCTTAGCGGGACAGGGGCCCTACGAGCAGTACTTC. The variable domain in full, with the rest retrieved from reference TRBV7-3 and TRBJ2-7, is GAGVSQTPSNKVTEKGKYVELRCDPISGHTALYWYRQSLGQGPEFLIYFQGTGAADDSGLPNDRFFAVRPEGSVSTLKIQRTERGDSAVYLCASSLAGQGPYEQYFGPGTRLTVT.

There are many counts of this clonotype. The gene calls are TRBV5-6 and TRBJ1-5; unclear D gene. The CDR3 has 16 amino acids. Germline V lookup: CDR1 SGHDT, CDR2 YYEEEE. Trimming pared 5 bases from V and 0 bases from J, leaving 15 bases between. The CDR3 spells CASSLGQKYSNQPQHF. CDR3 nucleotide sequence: TGTGCCAGCAGTCTGGGCCAGAAGTATAGCAATCAGCCCCAGCATTTT.

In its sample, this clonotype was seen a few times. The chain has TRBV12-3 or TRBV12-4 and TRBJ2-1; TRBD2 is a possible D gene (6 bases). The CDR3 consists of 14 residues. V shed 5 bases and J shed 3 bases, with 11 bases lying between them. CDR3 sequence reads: CASSLPDYYNEQFF. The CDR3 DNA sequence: TGTGCCAGCAGTCTCCCGGACTACTACAATGAGCAGTTCTTC.

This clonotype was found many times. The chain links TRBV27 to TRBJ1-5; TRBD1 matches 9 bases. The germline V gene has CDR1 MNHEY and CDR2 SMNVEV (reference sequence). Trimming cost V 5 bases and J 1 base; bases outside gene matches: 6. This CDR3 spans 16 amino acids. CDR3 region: CASSPQGARSNQPQHF. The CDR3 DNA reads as TGTGCCAGCAGTCCACAGGGGGCAAGGAGCAATCAGCCCCAGCATTTT.

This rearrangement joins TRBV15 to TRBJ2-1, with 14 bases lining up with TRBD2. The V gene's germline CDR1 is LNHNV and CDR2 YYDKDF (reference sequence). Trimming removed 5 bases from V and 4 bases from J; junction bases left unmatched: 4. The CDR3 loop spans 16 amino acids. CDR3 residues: CATSGRLAGGYNEQFF. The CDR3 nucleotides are TGTGCCACCAGCGGAAGACTAGCGGGAGGGTACAATGAGCAGTTCTTC.

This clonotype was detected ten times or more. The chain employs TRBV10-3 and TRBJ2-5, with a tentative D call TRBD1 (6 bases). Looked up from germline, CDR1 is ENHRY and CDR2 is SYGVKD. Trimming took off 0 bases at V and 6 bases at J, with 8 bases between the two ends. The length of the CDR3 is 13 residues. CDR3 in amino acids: CAISESQGKTQYF. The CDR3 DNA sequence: TGTGCCATCAGTGAGTCGCAGGGGAAGACCCAGTACTTC.

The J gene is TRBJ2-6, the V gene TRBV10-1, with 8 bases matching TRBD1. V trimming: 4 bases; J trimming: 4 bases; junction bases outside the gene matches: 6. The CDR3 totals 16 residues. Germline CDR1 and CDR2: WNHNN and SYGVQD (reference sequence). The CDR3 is CASSAGGALGANVLTF. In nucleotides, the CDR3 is TGCGCCAGCAGTGCAGGGGGCGCGTTGGGGGCCAACGTCCTGACTTTC.

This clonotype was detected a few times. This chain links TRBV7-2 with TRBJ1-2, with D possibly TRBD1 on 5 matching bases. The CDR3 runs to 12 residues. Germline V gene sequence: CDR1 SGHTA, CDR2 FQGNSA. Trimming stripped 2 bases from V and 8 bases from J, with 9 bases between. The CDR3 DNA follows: TGTGCCAGCAGCTTATTCAGGGAGGGCTACACCTTC. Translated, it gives CASSLFREGYTF.

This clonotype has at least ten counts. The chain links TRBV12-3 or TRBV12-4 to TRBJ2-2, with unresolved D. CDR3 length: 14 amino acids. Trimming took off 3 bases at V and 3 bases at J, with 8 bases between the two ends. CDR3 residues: CASSLDGDTGELFF. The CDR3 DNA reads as TGTGCCAGCAGTTTGGACGGAGACACCGGGGAGCTGTTTTTT.

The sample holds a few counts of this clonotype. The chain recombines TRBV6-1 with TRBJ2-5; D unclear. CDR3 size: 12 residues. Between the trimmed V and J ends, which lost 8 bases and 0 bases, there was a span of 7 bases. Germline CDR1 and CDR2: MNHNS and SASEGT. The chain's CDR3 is CASRRDQETQYF. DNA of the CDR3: TGTGCCAGCCGCCGGGACCAAGAGACCCAGTACTTC.

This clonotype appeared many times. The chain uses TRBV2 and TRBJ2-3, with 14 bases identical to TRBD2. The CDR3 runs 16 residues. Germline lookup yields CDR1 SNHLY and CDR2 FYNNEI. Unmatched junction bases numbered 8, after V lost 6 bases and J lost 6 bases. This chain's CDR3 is CASRPGLAGVADTQYF. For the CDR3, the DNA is TGTGCCAGCAGACCGGGACTAGCGGGAGTAGCGGATACGCAGTATTTT.

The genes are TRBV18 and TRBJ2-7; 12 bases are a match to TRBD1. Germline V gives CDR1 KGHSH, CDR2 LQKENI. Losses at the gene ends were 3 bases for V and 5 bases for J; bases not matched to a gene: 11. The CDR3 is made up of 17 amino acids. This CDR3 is CASSPVSSGTGGNEQYF. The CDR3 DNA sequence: TGTGCCAGCTCACCCGTATCTTCCGGGACAGGGGGCAACGAGCAGTACTTC.

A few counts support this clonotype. Here the CDR3 reads CASSIYRTNQPQHF. CDR3 bases: TGTGCCAGTAGTATCTACAGGACCAATCAGCCCCAGCATTTT. The chain employs TRBV19 and TRBJ1-5; perhaps TRBD1 as D (5 bases). This CDR3 is built from 14 residues. Germline V CDR1 and CDR2: LNHDA, SQIVND (reference sequence). Trimming shortened V by 3 bases and J by 3 bases, and 9 bases separated the two germline ends.

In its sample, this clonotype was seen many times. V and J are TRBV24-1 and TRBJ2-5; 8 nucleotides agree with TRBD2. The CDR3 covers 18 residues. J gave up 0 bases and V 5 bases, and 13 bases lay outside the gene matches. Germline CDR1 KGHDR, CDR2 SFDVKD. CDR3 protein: CATSGRGAGGGYQETQYF. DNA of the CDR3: TGTGCCACCAGTGGTCGGGGGGCTGGCGGGGGGTACCAAGAGACCCAGTACTTC.